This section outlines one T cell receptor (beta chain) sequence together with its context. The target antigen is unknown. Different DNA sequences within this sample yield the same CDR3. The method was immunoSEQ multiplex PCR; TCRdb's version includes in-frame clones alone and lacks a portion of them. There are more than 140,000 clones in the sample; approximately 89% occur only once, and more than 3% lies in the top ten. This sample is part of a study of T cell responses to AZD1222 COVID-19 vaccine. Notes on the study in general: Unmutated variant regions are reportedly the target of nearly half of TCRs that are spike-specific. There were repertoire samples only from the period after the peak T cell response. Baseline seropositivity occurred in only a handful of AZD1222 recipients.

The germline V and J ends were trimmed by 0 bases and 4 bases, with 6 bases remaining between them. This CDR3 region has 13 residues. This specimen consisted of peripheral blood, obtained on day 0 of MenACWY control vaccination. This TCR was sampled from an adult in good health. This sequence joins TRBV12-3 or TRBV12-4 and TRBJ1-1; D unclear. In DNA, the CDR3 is TGTGCCAGCAGTTTAGCGTGGGGCACTGAAGCTTTCTTT. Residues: CASSLAWGTEAFF.